The next 27 T cell receptor beta chains were all read from a single sample in a study of cytomegalovirus exposure and HLA in healthy donors. The PCR employed 60 Vbeta primers together with 13 Jbeta primers. Data came from immunoSEQ multiplex PCR; TCRdb stores just in-frame clones and leaves some out. The sample yields some 150,000 clones, 70% to 80% seen once. The specimen sequenced was PBMCs. All receptors derive from a man between 50 and 59 years old in good health and CMV-seropositive.

This chain joins TRBV6-1 and TRBJ2-7; a weak D match, TRBD1 (6 bases). This CDR3 region has 12 residues. V was clipped by 7 bases and J by 3 bases, with 10 bases between them. In germline, CDR1 is MNHNS, CDR2 SASEGT. CDR3 residues: CASTQQGYEQYF. The CDR3 bases are TGTGCCAGCACCCAACAGGGCTACGAGCAGTACTTC.

This rearrangement joins TRBV5-1 to TRBJ2-7; D perhaps matches TRBD2 (6 bases). The CDR3 covers 14 residues. Germline assignment: CDR1 SGHRS and CDR2 YFSETQ. Deletions cut 4 bases from V and 0 bases from J, with 11 bases between. CDR3 sequence reads: CASSTGESSYEQYF. The CDR3 nucleotides are TGCGCCAGCAGCACGGGGGAGAGCTCCTACGAGCAGTACTTC.

This clone was picked up a small number of times. The chain links TRBV18 to TRBJ2-2, with a possible D match to TRBD1 (5 bases). V lost 4 bases, J lost 1 base, and 16 bases lay in between. Looked up from germline, CDR1 is KGHSH and CDR2 is LQKENI. The CDR3 covers 17 residues. CDR3 amino acids: CASSQGIGLLNTGELFF. The DNA of the CDR3 is TGTGCCAGCTCACAGGGGATTGGCCTTTTGAACACCGGGGAGCTGTTTTTT.

This chain connects TRBV5-1 to TRBJ2-3, with D perhaps TRBD2 (5 bases). Germline CDR1 SGHRS, CDR2 YFSETQ. The CDR3 runs 15 residues. Trimming stripped 1 base from V and 5 bases from J, with 14 bases between. The DNA of the CDR3 is TGCGCCAGCAGCTTGACTAGGCCTGATGTAGATACGCAGTATTTT. This sequence encodes CASSLTRPDVDTQYF.

The V and J genes are TRBV2 and TRBJ2-2, with D unclear. This CDR3 has 15 amino acids. Trimming left V 6 bases short and J 8 bases short, with 19 bases between. Looked up from germline, CDR1 is SNHLY and CDR2 is FYNNEI. The CDR3 sequence is CASSEEAPGMGELFF. The CDR3 DNA reads TGTGCCAGCAGCGAGGAAGCCCCGGGTATGGGGGAGCTGTTTTTT.

This chain links TRBV7-2 with TRBJ1-2; TRBD1 aligns across 9 bases. From germline, CDR1 is SGHTA and CDR2 FQGNSA. There are 17 residues in the CDR3. J gave up 4 bases and V 5 bases, and 14 bases lay outside the gene matches. In DNA form, the CDR3 reads TGTGCCAGCAGCCCCGGACAGGGGCGCACAAACCCCTATGGCTACACCTTC. Protein sequence: CASSPGQGRTNPYGYTF.

This clone showed up just a few times. The chain is built from TRBV27 and TRBJ2-1; 10 bases map to TRBD2. The CDR3 runs to 15 residues. V was pared by 5 bases and J by 3 bases, with 4 bases of the junction left unmatched. Looked up from germline, CDR1 is MNHEY and CDR2 is SMNVEV (reference sequence). CDR3 nucleotides: TGTGCCAGCAGTGCCCTAGCGGGAGTCTACAATGAGCAGTTCTTC. This encodes CASSALAGVYNEQFF.

V gene TRBV18 combines with J gene TRBJ2-5; TRBD1 aligns across 7 bases. The J call could be wrong; TRBJ2-7 is a better fit for the DNA end. There are 16 residues in the CDR3. Germline CDR1 KGHSH, CDR2 LQKENI. CDR3 DNA sequence: TGTGCCAGCTCACCAAGTCACAGGGGATTCTCCTACGAGCAGTACTTC. Protein product: CASSPSHRGFSYEQYF.

This clone was seen just once. This rearrangement joins TRBV6-1 to TRBJ2-7; 11 bases are shared with TRBD1. J lost 12 bases, V lost 2 bases, and 15 bases had no gene match. This CDR3 spans 16 amino acids. Per the germline V gene, CDR1 is MNHNS and CDR2 is SASEGT. CDR3 sequence (DNA): TGTGCCAGCAGTGAAATTGCAGGACAGGGGGCGAGGACCGGGTACTTC. Translation gives CASSEIAGQGARTGYF.

The J gene is TRBJ2-5, the V gene TRBV5-4; 10 bases line up with TRBD2. CDR3 length: 14 amino acids. CDR1 is SGHNT, CDR2 YYREEE, per germline (reference sequence). The trim removed 1 base at V and 4 bases at J, leaving 1 base unmatched. The CDR3 spells CASSLSGRGETQYF. The CDR3 DNA is TGTGCCAGCAGCTTGAGCGGGAGGGGAGAGACCCAGTACTTC.

This sequence joins TRBV28 and TRBJ1-4; D call uncertain. Germline V lookup: CDR1 MDHEN, CDR2 SYDVKM. The V and J ends lost 1 base and 7 bases respectively, with 7 bases between them. CDR3 size: 13 residues. CDR3 in amino acids: CASSLFMSEKLFF. The CDR3 nucleotides are TGTGCCAGCAGTTTATTCATGAGTGAAAAACTGTTTTTT. The full variable domain, in which reference TRBV28 and TRBJ1-4 provide the parts outside the CDR3, is DVKVTQSSRYLVKRTGEKVFLECVQDMDHENMFWYRQDPGLGLRLIYFSYDVKMKEKGDIPEGYSVSREKKERFSLILESASTNQTSMYLCASSLFMSEKLFFGSGTQLSVL.

CDR3 nucleotide sequence: TGCGCCAGCAGGGCAGGGGATCTCATTTCCTACGAGCAGTACTTC. It yields the protein CASRAGDLISYEQYF. The V gene is TRBV5-1, the J gene TRBJ2-7, with D tentatively TRBD1 (6 bases). Germline V gene data show CDR1 as SGHRS and CDR2 as YFSETQ. CDR3 length: 15 amino acids. Trimming cost V 5 bases and J 1 base, with 16 bases left between them.

The chain joins TRBV28 to TRBJ2-7; 8 bases align to TRBD1. The germline V gene has CDR1 MDHEN and CDR2 SYDVKM. The CDR3 loop spans 14 amino acids. V was clipped by 6 bases and J by 1 base; unmatched bases: 5. This chain's CDR3 is CASRLQGGSYEQYF. In nucleotides, the CDR3 is TGTGCCAGCAGGTTACAGGGGGGATCCTACGAGCAGTACTTC.

Regarding this clone: The junction does not match germline at one end; this may be a read error. This chain's CDR3 is CASSSGETQYF. DNA of the CDR3: TGTGCTAGCAGCTCGGGGGAGACCCAGTACTTC. The chain has TRBV7-7 and TRBJ2-5; tentatively, D is TRBD2 (5 bases). The CDR3 totals 11 residues. The germline gives CDR1 SSHAT, CDR2 FNYEAQ (reference sequence).

V gene TRBV5-6 combines with J gene TRBJ2-3; 7 bases match TRBD2. The CDR3 spans 14 residues. The germline gives CDR1 SGHDT, CDR2 YYEEEE. Losses at the gene ends were 4 bases for V and 0 bases for J; bases not matched to a gene: 2. The chain's CDR3 is CASSQAGSTDTQYF. CDR3 coding DNA: TGTGCCAGCAGCCAAGCGGGAAGCACAGATACGCAGTATTTT.

A few counts support this clone. This rearrangement joins TRBV30 to TRBJ1-4, with no clear D. The CDR3 extends over 14 amino acids. In germline, CDR1 is GTSNPN, CDR2 SVGIG (reference sequence). Trimming removed 2 bases from V and 8 bases from J, with 15 bases in between. The CDR3 loop reads CAWSPTWTFEKLFF. CDR3 nucleotide sequence: TGTGCCTGGAGTCCCACCTGGACTTTCGAAAAACTGTTTTTT.

In its sample, this clone was seen once. J is TRBJ2-6 and V is TRBV6-4, with 8 bases identical to TRBD1. The CDR3 is 15 residues long. Germline V lookup: CDR1 MRHNA, CDR2 SNTAGT. J lost 4 bases, V lost 5 bases, and 4 bases had no gene match. CDR3: CASSPRGQGANVLTF. The CDR3 nucleotides are TGTGCCAGCAGTCCCAGGGGGCAAGGGGCCAACGTCCTGACTTTC.

The CDR3 reads CSVARGTVTLEQYF. CDR3 in DNA: TGCAGCGTGGCCCGGGGGACAGTCACCCTCGAGCAGTACTTC. This sequence joins TRBV29-1 and TRBJ2-7; D might be TRBD1 (7 bases). CDR1 is SQVTM, CDR2 ANQGSEA, per germline. Trimming removed 6 bases from V and 6 bases from J, with 21 bases in between. The CDR3 is made up of 14 amino acids.

V gene TRBV28 combines with J gene TRBJ1-1; 9 nucleotides line up with TRBD1. With V trimmed by 6 bases and J by 6 bases, 8 bases remained unmatched. The CDR3 is 14 amino acids. From germline, CDR1 is MDHEN and CDR2 SYDVKM. CDR3 in DNA: TGTGCCAGCAGCATAGGACAGGGGACCGCTGAAGCTTTCTTT. This translates into CASSIGQGTAEAFF. Looking up the rest from reference TRBV28 and TRBJ1-1 gives the full variable domain: DVKVTQSSRYLVKRTGEKVFLECVQDMDHENMFWYRQDPGLGLRLIYFSYDVKMKEKGDIPEGYSVSREKKERFSLILESASTNQTSMYLCASSIGQGTAEAFFGQGTRLTVV.

The chain employs TRBV10-2 and TRBJ2-5; 7 nucleotides line up with TRBD1. CDR1 and CDR2 (germline): WSHSY, SAAADI. There are 16 residues in the CDR3. J was trimmed by 5 bases and V by 6 bases; bases with no gene match: 15. This CDR3 reads CASRGRGWAHKETQYF. CDR3 bases: TGCGCCAGCAGGGGCAGGGGGTGGGCCCACAAGGAGACCCAGTACTTC.

The chain carries TRBV28 and TRBJ1-5, with 8 bases lining up with TRBD1. The J segment lost 0 bases and the V segment lost 5 bases, leaving 6 bases of the junction unmatched. This CDR3 region has 16 residues. Germline assignment: CDR1 MDHEN and CDR2 SYDVKM. The CDR3 here is CASSADRAYSNQPQHF. The CDR3 nucleotides read TGTGCCAGCAGTGCGGACAGGGCATATAGCAATCAGCCCCAGCATTTT. The full variable domain, rest sourced from reference TRBV28 and TRBJ1-5, is DVKVTQSSRYLVKRTGEKVFLECVQDMDHENMFWYRQDPGLGLRLIYFSYDVKMKEKGDIPEGYSVSREKKERFSLILESASTNQTSMYLCASSADRAYSNQPQHFGDGTRLSIL.

In its sample, this clone was seen a few times. The chain is built from TRBV19 and TRBJ2-5; 10 nucleotides align to TRBD1. Germline V lookup: CDR1 LNHDA, CDR2 SQIVND (reference sequence). V lost 4 bases, J lost 2 bases, and 4 bases stayed unmatched. The CDR3 contains 15 residues. The CDR3 spells CASSRGQGGQETQYF. The DNA for the CDR3 is TGTGCCAGTAGTAGAGGACAGGGGGGACAAGAGACCCAGTACTTC.

The chain is built from TRBV5-1 and TRBJ2-3, with 10 bases lining up with TRBD2. V was clipped by 3 bases and J by 1 base; unmatched bases: 5. The CDR3 is 16 residues long. CDR1 SGHRS and CDR2 YFSETQ come from the germline V gene. CDR3: CASSSRAGGGTDTQYF. CDR3 coding DNA: TGCGCCAGCAGCTCTCGAGCGGGAGGGGGCACAGATACGCAGTATTTT. Full variable domain (remainder filled in from reference TRBV5-1 and TRBJ2-3): KAGVTQTPRYLIKTRGQQVTLSCSPISGHRSVSWYQQTPGQGLQFLFEYFSETQRNKGNFPGRFSGRQFSNSRSEMNVSTLELGDSALYLCASSSRAGGGTDTQYFGPGTRLTVL.

A remark on this clone: One end of the junction varies from germline; a read error may be responsible. V and J are TRBV5-1 and TRBJ2-7; the D gene is possibly TRBD1 (6 bases). This CDR3 region has 15 residues. CDR1 and CDR2 from the germline V gene are SGHRS and YFSETQ. The CDR3 DNA follows: TGCGCCAACAGCGTATGGACAGAGAGCTCCTACGAGCAGTACTTC. As protein: CANSVWTESSYEQYF.

The rearrangement joins TRBV7-2 to TRBJ2-1, with D tentatively TRBD2 (5 bases). The CDR3 has 14 amino acids. The germline V gene encodes CDR1 SGHTA and CDR2 FQGNSA. Trimming took off 4 bases at V and 7 bases at J, with 14 bases between the two ends. DNA for the CDR3: TGTGCCAGCAGCTCCTCCAGCGGAAGTAATGAGCAGTTCTTC. It yields the protein CASSSSSGSNEQFF.

The chain links TRBV29-1 to TRBJ2-2, with 7 bases fitting TRBD2. Germline V gene lookup returns CDR1 SQVTM and CDR2 ANQGSEA. This CDR3 is 14 amino acids long. The V and J ends lost 4 bases and 4 bases, in that order; junction bases with no gene match: 6. The CDR3 region is CSVARGVGTGELFF. CDR3 nucleotide sequence: TGCAGCGTTGCTCGGGGGGTCGGCACCGGGGAGCTGTTTTTT.

This clone occurred once. The J gene is TRBJ2-7, the V gene TRBV4-2; TRBD1 matches 10 bases. The ends lost 1 base at V and 4 bases at J; junction bases unmatched: 7. The germline V gene has CDR1 LGHNA and CDR2 YNFKEQ. This CDR3 region has 16 residues. The CDR3 protein is CASSQVGDRGRYEQYF. The CDR3, as DNA: TGTGCCAGCAGCCAAGTCGGAGACAGGGGGCGGTACGAGCAGTACTTC.